This entry is about one T cell receptor beta chain. The antigen is not known. The study ran its PCR with 60 Vbeta and 13 Jbeta primers. Assay: immunoSEQ multiplex PCR; the TCRdb copy retains only in-frame clones and omits some. This table lists about 84,000 clones. Germline CDR1 MNHEY, CDR2 SMNVEV (reference sequence). The CDR3 covers 14 residues. V was trimmed by 6 bases and J by 4 bases, leaving 15 bases between them. The data were taken from a study of cytomegalovirus exposure and HLA in healthy donors. Study-wide context: Ancestry clustering placed 70% to 85% of several hundred genotyped donors in the Caucasian-associated cluster.

Findings of the study overall: A later analysis found that most CMV-associated TCR beta chains appeared HLA-restricted. The study designated 150 or so TCR beta chains cytomegalovirus-associated.

This chain links TRBV27 with TRBJ2-5; TRBD1 is a possible D gene (6 bases). This receptor was identified in a man between 45 and 60 years old in good health and CMV-seronegative. Material for sequencing was PBMCs. The CDR3 loop reads CASSSFGQLETQYF. The CDR3 DNA follows: TGTGCCAGCAGCTCGTTCGGACAGTTAGAGACCCAGTACTTC.